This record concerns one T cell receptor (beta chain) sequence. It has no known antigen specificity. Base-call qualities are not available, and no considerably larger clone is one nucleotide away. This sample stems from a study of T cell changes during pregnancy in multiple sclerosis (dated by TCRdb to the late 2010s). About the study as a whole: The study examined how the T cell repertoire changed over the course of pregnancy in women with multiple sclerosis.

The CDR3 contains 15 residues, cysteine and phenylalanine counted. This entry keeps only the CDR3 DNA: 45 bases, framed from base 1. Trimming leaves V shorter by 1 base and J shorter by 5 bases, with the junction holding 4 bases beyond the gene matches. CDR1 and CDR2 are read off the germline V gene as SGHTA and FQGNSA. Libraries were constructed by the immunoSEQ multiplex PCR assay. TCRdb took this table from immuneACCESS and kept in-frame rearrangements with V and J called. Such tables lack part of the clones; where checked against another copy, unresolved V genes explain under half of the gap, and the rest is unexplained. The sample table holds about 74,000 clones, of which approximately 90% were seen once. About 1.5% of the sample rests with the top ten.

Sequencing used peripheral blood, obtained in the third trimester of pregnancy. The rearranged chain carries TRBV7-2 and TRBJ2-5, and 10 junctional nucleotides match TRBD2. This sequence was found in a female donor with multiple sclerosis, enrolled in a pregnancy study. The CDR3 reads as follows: CASSLGSSGGETQYF. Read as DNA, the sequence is TGTGCCAGCAGCTTAGGGTCTAGCGGGGGTGAGACCCAGTACTTC.